This T cell receptor (beta chain) came from a study of blood T cells in healthy people across ages. A sample-barcoded 5' primer and a J-beta primer mix were used in a second PCR of about 7 to 11 cycles. TCRdb re-analysed the 5' RACE reads in MiXCR, keeping a single row per CDR3 protein. The sample shows approximately 810,000 distinct CDR3 sequences, more than 25% of them seen only once. The specimen sequenced was blood. The clonotype originates from an elderly woman in good health.

CDR3: CASSQDRQATNEKLFF. CDR3 nucleotide sequence: TGCGCCAGCAGCCAAGATAGGCAAGCAACTAATGAAAAACTGTTTTTT. The chain has TRBV4-1 and TRBJ1-4, with D unresolved. The germline CDR1 and CDR2 sequences are MGHRA and YSYEKL. The CDR3 has 16 residues. V lost 0 bases to trimming and J lost 0 bases, with 8 bases between them.